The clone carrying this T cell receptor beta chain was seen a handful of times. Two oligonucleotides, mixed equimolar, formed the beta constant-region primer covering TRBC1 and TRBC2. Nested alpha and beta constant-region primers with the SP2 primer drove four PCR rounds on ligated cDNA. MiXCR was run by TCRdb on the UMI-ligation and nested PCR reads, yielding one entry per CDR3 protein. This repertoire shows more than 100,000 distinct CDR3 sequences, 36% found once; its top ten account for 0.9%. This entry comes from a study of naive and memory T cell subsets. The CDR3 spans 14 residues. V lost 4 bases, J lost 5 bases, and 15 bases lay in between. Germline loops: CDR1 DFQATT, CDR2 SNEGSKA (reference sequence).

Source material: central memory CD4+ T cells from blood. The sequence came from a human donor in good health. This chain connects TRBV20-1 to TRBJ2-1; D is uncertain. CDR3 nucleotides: TGCAGTGCTATCGCTAGGAGCTACCACAATGAGCAGTTCTTC. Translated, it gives CSAIARSYHNEQFF.